Following are 18 T cell receptor beta chains from one sample sequenced in a study of human T cells and chemical hapten exposure. MiXCR, run by TCRdb on the RACE reads, gives a single entry per CDR3 protein. The sample lists about 80,000 distinct CDR3 sequences; about 14% were seen once. Specified time point: pre-sensitization, week 0. Treatment defined: therapeutic diphenylcyclopropenone sensitization with weekly scalp DPC. Sequences were derived from whole blood, sampled in connection with sensitization to the hapten diphenylcyclopropenone (DPC). Receptors originate from a woman in her forties or fifties with alopecia areata. Some clones in this sample may be carry-over from other donors' samples.

The chain joins TRBV13 to TRBJ2-7; no firm D call. CDR1 and CDR2 (germline): PRHDT, FYEKMQ (reference sequence). This CDR3 is built from 11 residues. Trimming left V 4 bases short and J 9 bases short, with 10 bases between. The CDR3 nucleotides read TGTGCCAGCAGCTCCGGATCTGGGCAGTACTTC. Its protein is CASSSGSGQYF.

The chain employs TRBV27 and TRBJ2-2, with D possibly matching TRBD1 (6 bases). Germline CDR1 and CDR2: MNHEY and SMNVEV (reference sequence). With 5 bases removed from V and 2 bases from J, the gap between germline ends came to 15 bases. There are 16 residues in the CDR3. The CDR3 nucleotides are TGTGCCAGCAGTGATAAAGCCGGGACAAACACCGGGGAGCTGTTTTTT. Encoded protein: CASSDKAGTNTGELFF.

This clonotype appeared many times. This chain joins TRBV19 and TRBJ2-3; 11 nucleotides align to TRBD2. V lost 3 bases, J lost 4 bases, and 6 bases stayed unmatched. CDR1 LNHDA and CDR2 SQIVND come from the germline V gene (reference sequence). The CDR3 has 16 residues. DNA for the CDR3: TGTGCCAGTAGTATTCTAGCGGGAGGATCTGCAGATACGCAGTATTTT. Amino acid sequence: CASSILAGGSADTQYF.

This clonotype was recorded a few times. This chain links TRBV2 with TRBJ2-5; unclear D gene. Per germline, CDR1 SNHLY and CDR2 FYNNEI. Trimming removed 5 bases at V and 1 base at J, with 8 bases between. This CDR3 contains 13 residues. CDR3 loop: CASSKNSQETQYF. The CDR3 nucleotides are TGTGCCAGCAGTAAGAATTCCCAAGAGACCCAGTACTTC.

Ten or more counts support this clonotype. This chain uses TRBV28 with TRBJ2-4; TRBD1 matches 9 bases. The CDR3 is 14 residues long. With V trimmed by 5 bases and J by 8 bases, 7 bases remained unmatched. Germline V CDR1 and CDR2: MDHEN, SYDVKM. The CDR3 loop reads CASSPGQGFDIQYF. In DNA form, the CDR3 reads TGTGCCAGCAGTCCGGGACAGGGTTTTGACATTCAGTACTTC.

This clonotype was seen more than once but under ten times. The rearrangement links TRBV19 to TRBJ2-3; tentatively, D is TRBD2 (5 bases). The CDR3 runs to 13 residues. V was trimmed by 6 bases and J by 2 bases, leaving 9 bases between them. The V gene's germline CDR1 is LNHDA and CDR2 SQIVND (reference sequence). CDR3 DNA sequence: TGTGCCAGTAGCGGGGTGGCCACAGATACGCAGTATTTT. Protein sequence: CASSGVATDTQYF.

V usage is TRBV11-2 and J usage is TRBJ2-3, with D possibly TRBD1 on 6 matching bases. There are 18 residues in the CDR3. The germline CDR1 and CDR2 sequences are SGHAT and FQNNGV. V lost 1 base and J 2 bases, leaving 19 bases between the germline ends. The CDR3 DNA is TGTGCCAGCAGCTTAGTTGGGGCAGGGGTTTCACTCACAGATACGCAGTATTTT. It codes for CASSLVGAGVSLTDTQYF. Based on the CDR3 plus reference TRBV11-2 and TRBJ2-3, the full variable domain is EAGVAQSPRYKIIEKRQSVAFWCNPISGHATLYWYQQILGQGPKLLIQFQNNGVVDDSQLPKDRFSAERLKGVDSTLKIQPAKLEDSAVYLCASSLVGAGVSLTDTQYFGPGTRLTVL.

The V call is TRBV4-1, the J call TRBJ2-7; maybe TRBD1 (5 bases). Trimming took 1 base from V and 4 from J, leaving 23 bases between them. The germline gives CDR1 MGHRA, CDR2 YSYEKL. The length of the CDR3 is 18 residues. The CDR3 DNA is TGCGCCAGCAGCCAAGTTTTGTCCACAGGTTCCCGCTTTTACGAGCAGTACTTC. Its translation: CASSQVLSTGSRFYEQYF.

This clonotype was detected many times. The chain combines TRBV12-3 or TRBV12-4 with TRBJ1-1; D not certain. The CDR3 covers 14 residues. V lost 8 bases to trimming and J lost 1 base, with 14 bases between them. The CDR3 reads CASRNGRENTEAFF. Written as DNA, the CDR3 is TGTGCCAGCCGAAACGGACGGGAGAACACTGAAGCTTTCTTT.

This clonotype was found a few times. This chain connects TRBV7-2 to TRBJ2-1, with TRBD2 matching over 8 bases. Germline V gives CDR1 SGHTA, CDR2 FQGNSA. The V segment lost 1 base and the J segment 9 bases; nucleotides outside the gene matches: 2. The CDR3 covers 13 residues. CDR3 protein: CASSLGAGGEQFF. For the CDR3, the DNA is TGTGCCAGCAGCTTAGGTGCGGGAGGTGAGCAGTTCTTC.

CDR3 protein: CASSPLGEKLFF. The CDR3 bases are TGTGCCAGCTCACCACTTGGTGAAAAACTGTTTTTT. The chain links TRBV18 to TRBJ1-4; no clear D gene. V shed 1 base and J shed 7 bases, with 4 bases lying between them. The CDR3 sequence is 12 residues long. Germline assignment: CDR1 KGHSH and CDR2 LQKENI.

This clonotype occurred many times. The chain has TRBV6-6 and TRBJ2-3, with no clear D. Looked up from germline, CDR1 is MNHNY and CDR2 is SVGAGI (reference sequence). This CDR3 is 12 amino acids long. V gave up 2 bases and J gave up 4 bases, with 4 bases separating them. The CDR3 is CASSYGPDTQYF. The CDR3 bases are TGTGCCAGCAGTTACGGCCCAGATACGCAGTATTTT.

The rearrangement uses TRBV6-2 or TRBV6-3 and TRBJ1-1, with 7 bases fitting TRBD1. The length of the CDR3 is 16 residues. Per the germline V gene, CDR1 is MNHEY and CDR2 is SVGEGT. V was pared by 5 bases and J by 0 bases, with 9 bases of the junction left unmatched. CDR3: CASSHLLGQMNTEAFF. The CDR3 DNA reads as TGTGCCAGCAGTCACCTCCTGGGACAGATGAACACTGAAGCTTTCTTT.

This clonotype was recorded at least ten times. The V call is TRBV20-1, the J call TRBJ2-1; D is ambiguous. Germline V gene data show CDR1 as DFQATT and CDR2 as SNEGSKA (reference sequence). V was shortened by 7 bases and J by 7 bases, with 14 bases between the two germline ends. The CDR3 spans 12 residues. CDR3 nucleotides: TGCAGTGTAACCCAAGGTAGGAATGAGCAGTTCTTC. This encodes CSVTQGRNEQFF.

This clonotype has only a few counts. CDR3 coding DNA: TGCAGTGCTAGAAAACCAGGGGATAATTCACCCCTCCACTTT. It codes for CSARKPGDNSPLHF. This rearrangement joins TRBV20-1 to TRBJ1-6, with D perhaps TRBD1 (6 bases). With 2 bases removed from V and 5 bases from J, the gap between germline ends came to 10 bases. In germline, CDR1 is DFQATT, CDR2 SNEGSKA (reference sequence). The CDR3 loop spans 14 amino acids.

The chain links TRBV15 to TRBJ1-5, with TRBD1 matching over 10 bases. The germline V gene has CDR1 LNHNV and CDR2 YYDKDF (reference sequence). This CDR3 region has 16 residues. V shed 6 bases, J shed 4 bases, and the junction held 9 bases outside the gene matches. CDR3 residues: CATRSLDRGRNQPQHF. CDR3 DNA: TGTGCCACCAGGTCCCTTGACAGGGGGCGAAATCAGCCCCAGCATTTT.

The chain carries TRBV29-1 and TRBJ2-2; the D gene is possibly TRBD1 (5 bases). Germline lookup yields CDR1 SQVTM and CDR2 ANQGSEA. The CDR3 is made up of 13 amino acids. V was pared by 3 bases and J by 4 bases, with 9 bases between. CDR3 amino acids: CSVEGQPTGELFF. In DNA form, the CDR3 reads TGCAGCGTTGAGGGGCAGCCCACCGGGGAGCTGTTTTTT.

The CDR3 region has the DNA TGTGCCAGCAGCGGGACAGGATTCCAAGAGACCCAGTACTTC. Residues: CASSGTGFQETQYF. The chain links TRBV9 to TRBJ2-5, with 7 bases aligning to TRBD1. Germline V CDR1 and CDR2: SGDLS, YYNGEE. The CDR3 has 14 amino acids. After removal of 3 bases from V and 1 base from J, the junction contained 3 bases not matched to a gene.